The text below deals with one T cell receptor beta chain. Antigen: not known. Assay: immunoSEQ multiplex PCR; the TCRdb copy retains only in-frame clones and omits some. The sample lists about 150,000 clones, around 90% occurring once. Trimming left V 3 bases short and J 4 bases short, with 13 bases between. The CDR3 extends over 14 amino acids. Germline values: CDR1 MNHEY, CDR2 SVGAGI. This sample is drawn from a study of cytomegalovirus exposure and HLA in healthy donors. Study-wide results and caveats: Most TCRs appeared rarely, but some public TCRs recurred in many donors. The investigators catalogued 164 TCR beta chains as cytomegalovirus-associated. In vitro work confirmed that a few CMV-associated chains recognize CMV antigens.

Sequenced material: PBMCs. The chain is built from TRBV6-5 and TRBJ2-7; TRBD2 is a possible D gene (5 bases). This TCR came from a woman aged 18-29 years in good health and CMV-seropositive. The CDR3 spells CASSYDAGGYEQYF. CDR3 nucleotides: TGTGCCAGCAGTTATGATGCGGGCGGATACGAGCAGTACTTC.